The T cell receptor beta chain under discussion was sequenced for a study of blood T cell repertoires in COVID-19. Study as a whole: In each case, the material was cDNA or gDNA derived from T cells, B-cell-depleted T cells, or PBMCs.

Generated by immunoSEQ multiplex PCR, the TCRdb table keeps only in-frame clones and is missing some. The repertoire has a few hundred thousand clones, approximately 87% of them found once; the top ten carry about 4.5%. The table lists this clone with a count of one. This TCR came from a man between 60 and 75 years old who had recovered from COVID-19. The sequencing sample was made of peripheral blood.

CDR3 sequence: CASSFYRYNSPLHF. In DNA, the CDR3 is TGTGCCAGCAGTTTTTACAGGTATAATTCACCCCTCCACTTT. The chain links TRBV28 to TRBJ1-6, with D possibly being TRBD1 (5 bases). This CDR3 has 14 amino acids. Germline V gives CDR1 MDHEN, CDR2 SYDVKM. V was trimmed by 3 bases and J by 4 bases, leaving 7 bases between them.